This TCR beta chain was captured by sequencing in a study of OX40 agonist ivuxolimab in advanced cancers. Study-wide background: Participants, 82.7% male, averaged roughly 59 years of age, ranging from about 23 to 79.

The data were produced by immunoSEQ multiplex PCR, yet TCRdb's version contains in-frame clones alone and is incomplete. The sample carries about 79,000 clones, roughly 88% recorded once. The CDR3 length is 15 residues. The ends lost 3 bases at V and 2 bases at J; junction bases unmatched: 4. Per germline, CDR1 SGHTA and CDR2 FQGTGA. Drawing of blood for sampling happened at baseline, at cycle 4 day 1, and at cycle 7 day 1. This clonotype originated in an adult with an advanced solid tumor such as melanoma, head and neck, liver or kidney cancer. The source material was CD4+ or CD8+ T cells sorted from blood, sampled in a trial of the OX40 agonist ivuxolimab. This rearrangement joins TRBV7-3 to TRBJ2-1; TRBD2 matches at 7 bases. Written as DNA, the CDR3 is TGTGCCAGCAGCTTTTCTAGCGGAGCCTACAATGAGCAGTTCTTC. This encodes CASSFSSGAYNEQFF.